The rows below give T cell receptor beta chains drawn from one sample of a study of regulatory T cells in long-lasting Graves disease. TCRdb re-called the multiplex PCR reads with MiXCR, one entry per CDR3 protein. The table has hundreds of thousands of distinct CDR3 sequences, approximately 15% seen once. The same data also went into a second study, on T cells in Graves' hyperthyroidism and ophthalmopathy.

Source: peripheral blood mononuclear cells (PBMCs), taken at new diagnosis, from a patient treated with antithyroid drugs. The receptors come from a woman aged 30 to 39 with Graves disease. The CDR3 runs from the conserved cysteine through the conserved F or W. The D gene is left open where the match is weak. Size is stated for part of the rows, as once, few or many counts, or as a class when the clone is expanded.

d_gene	abundance	j_gene	v_gene	CDR3nt	CDR3aa
TRBD2	.	TRBJ2-3	TRBV7-3	TGTGCCAGCAGCTTAGCCCTAGCGGGAGGAGTAGATACGCAGTATTTT	CASSLALAGGVDTQYF
.	many	TRBJ2-4	TRBV2	TGTGCCAGCAGTCCGGACGGGGAAGACATTCAGTACTTC	CASSPDGEDIQYF
TRBD2	once	TRBJ2-7	TRBV14	TGTGCCAGCAGCCCTAAACAGCGGGAACGGTACGAGCAGTACTTC	CASSPKQRERYEQYF
.	many	TRBJ2-7	TRBV28	TGTGCCAGCAGTTTGGAGGGGGTCGGCTACGAGCAGTACTTC	CASSLEGVGYEQYF
.	many	TRBJ1-1	TRBV12-3/TRBV12-4	TGTGCCAGCAAACTTCTGACAGGTTCCTCGAACACTGAAGCTTTCTTT	CASKLLTGSSNTEAFF
.	many	TRBJ1-5	TRBV2	TGTGCCAGCAGAGCCACAGGGATTCAGCCCCAGCATTTT	CASRATGIQPQHF
.	many	TRBJ1-1	TRBV28	TGTGCCAGCTTTGAGGGCACCGGGACTGAAGCTTTCTTT	CASFEGTGTEAFF
.	few	TRBJ2-5	TRBV5-1	TGCGCCAGCAGCTTGGCCCTTCAGGGCCTCCAAGAGACCCAGTACTTC	CASSLALQGLQETQYF
TRBD1	.	TRBJ2-4	TRBV12-3/TRBV12-4	TGTGCCAGCAGTCCTCGGGACAGTCTTCTCATTCAGTACTTC	CASSPRDSLLIQYF
.	many	TRBJ2-7	TRBV20-1	TGCAGTGGCACTAGGGGGGCCGGCGAGCAGTACTTC	CSGTRGAGEQYF
TRBD2	.	TRBJ2-5	TRBV20-1	TGCAGTGCACCCCCCCCCCTAGCGGGAGCTGTGGCAGAGACCCAGTACTTC	CSAPPPLAGAVAETQYF
.	many	TRBJ1-5	TRBV28	TGTGCCAGCTCCCAATCCACCATCAGTGTTGTGGCTCAGCCCCAGCATTTT	CASSQSTISVVAQPQHF
.	many	TRBJ2-1	TRBV28	TGTGCCAGCAGTGTAGATATTGCGGTCTTC	CASSVDIAVF
.	many	TRBJ1-5	TRBV2	TGTGCCAGCAGTGTCCTCGTCGTACCGGATCAGCCCCAGCATTTT	CASSVLVVPDQPQHF
.	many	TRBJ1-5	TRBV3-1	TGTGCCAGCAGTCCCAGGGCCGGACAGCCCCAGCATTTT	CASSPRAGQPQHF
.	many	TRBJ1-1	TRBV28	TGTGCCAGCAGTTTTCCCCCCACAGGGTCGAAAGACACTGAAGCTTTCTTT	CASSFPPTGSKDTEAFF
.	few	TRBJ2-3	TRBV18	TGTGCCAGCTCACCGACATTCACTAGCACAGATACGCAGTATTTT	CASSPTFTSTDTQYF
TRBD2	.	TRBJ2-7	TRBV14	TGTGCCAGCAGCCTGGGACTAGAGGTCGACGAGCAGTACTTC	CASSLGLEVDEQYF
.	.	TRBJ1-2	TRBV7-2	TGCGCCAGCAGCCAACCCTGGACCGACGGTAACTATGGCTACACCTTC	CASSQPWTDGNYGYTF
.	.	TRBJ2-3	TRBV10-3	TGTGCCATCAGCCCCGGGGCTAGCACAGATACGCAGTATTTT	CAISPGASTDTQYF
TRBD2	.	TRBJ2-5	TRBV5-5	TGTGCCAGCAGCGCTGTGACCCCGGGACTAGCGGGAGCAGAGACCCAGTACTTC	CASSAVTPGLAGAETQYF
.	many	TRBJ1-5	TRBV3-1	TGTGCCAGCAGCCAGGGCCCCCCCAGACAGCCCCAGCATTTT	CASSQGPPRQPQHF
TRBD1	.	TRBJ1-5	TRBV18	TGTGCCAGCTCGGGCGGACAGGGCAAGAATCAGCCCCAGCATTTT	CASSGGQGKNQPQHF
.	.	TRBJ2-1	TRBV7-2	TGTGCCAGCAGCCGGGGAATAGGACAGTTTTCGCATGAGCAGTTCTTC	CASSRGIGQFSHEQFF
.	many	TRBJ1-6	TRBV7-3	TGTGCCAGCAGCCTCGGCCTTGGTTCACCCCTCCACTTT	CASSLGLGSPLHF